This TCR beta chain derives from a study of blood T cells in healthy people across ages. Sample-barcoded 5' priming and a J-beta primer mix drove a second PCR of about 6 to 11 cycles. TCRdb re-derived calls from the 5' RACE reads in MiXCR, one entry per CDR3 protein. The table has 550,000 to 750,000 distinct CDR3 sequences, about 21% seen once; the top ten hold about 3.6%. This CDR3 has 14 residues. V lost 3 bases to trimming and J lost 7 bases, with 14 bases between them. CDR1 is SGHTA and CDR2 is FQGNSA in the germline V gene. Sequencing was done on a sample of blood. This receptor was identified in a man aged 65-85 years in good health. The chain couples TRBV7-2 to TRBJ2-3; D is possibly TRBD2 (5 bases). DNA for the CDR3: TGTGCCAGCAGCTTTGGTGGGAGAAAAAATACGCAGTATTTT. It is translated as CASSFGGRKNTQYF.